This passage covers 2 T cell receptor beta chains from one sample sequenced in a study of blood T cell repertoires in COVID-19 (TCRdb year 2020). Library preparation used the immunoSEQ multiplex PCR assay. TCRdb provides this immuneACCESS table in a form limited to in-frame rearrangements. Some clones are lacking; in checked studies, under half of them reflect an unresolved V gene, and why the rest are absent is not known. Counted in this sample were about 35,000 clones; less than 95% of them appeared once. The ten largest clones add up to around 20% of the sample. The sample was peripheral blood. The receptors derive from an elderly man with acute or convalescent COVID-19.

This chain connects TRBV30 to TRBJ1-4; D unresolved. The germline gives CDR1 GTSNPN, CDR2 SVGIG (reference sequence). The V end was cut by 3 bases, the J end by 8 bases, with 7 bases between. The CDR3 loop spans 11 amino acids. Written as DNA, the CDR3 is TGTGCCTGGAGCGTCGCGGAAAAACTGTTTTTT. Translation gives CAWSVAEKLFF.

This chain connects TRBV7-9 to TRBJ1-2; 9 bases line up with TRBD1. The germline CDR1 and CDR2 sequences are SEHNR and FQNEAQ (reference sequence). Trimming at V came to 2 bases and at J to 0 bases, leaving 10 bases not matched to a gene. The CDR3 has 18 residues. CDR3 amino acids: CASSLWGGTGTTNYGYTF. CDR3 nucleotide sequence: TGTGCCAGCAGCTTATGGGGCGGGACAGGGACGACTAACTATGGCTACACCTTC. Full variable domain (rest looked up from reference TRBV7-9 and TRBJ1-2): DTGVSQNPRHKITKRGQNVTFRCDPISEHNRLYWYRQTLGQGPEFLTYFQNEAQLEKSRLLSDRFSAERPKGSFSTLEIQRTEQGDSAMYLCASSLWGGTGTTNYGYTFGSGTRLTVV.